This entry features one TCR beta chain sequence. Its antigen is unidentified. This sample stems from a study of blood T cells in healthy people across ages. Study-wide points: Observed TCR beta diversity showed a strong correlation with the percentage of naive T cells as measured by flow cytometry.

This CDR3 contains 19 residues. J was trimmed by 1 base and V by 1 base; bases with no gene match: 12. Germline assignment: CDR1 SGHRS and CDR2 YFSETQ. Together with a sample-barcoded 5' primer, a J-beta primer mix was included in a second PCR lasting about 7 to 11 cycles. TCRdb passed the 5' RACE reads through MiXCR, listing each CDR3 protein once. Among roughly 800,000 distinct CDR3 sequences, approximately 35% were seen once, and the ten largest hold 13%. Each sample used at least 7 million PBMCs. The receptor was isolated from a man between 18 and 35 years old in good health. This chain connects TRBV5-1 to TRBJ2-2; 8 bases agree with TRBD1. What was sequenced was blood. CDR3 nucleotide sequence: TGCGCCAGCAGCTTGATGACCCGTATGACAGGGGAGAACACCGGGGAGCTGTTTTTT. It yields the protein CASSLMTRMTGENTGELFF. Full variable domain (missing parts from reference TRBV5-1 and TRBJ2-2): KAGVTQTPRYLIKTRGQQVTLSCSPISGHRSVSWYQQTPGQGLQFLFEYFSETQRNKGNFPGRFSGRQFSNSRSEMNVSTLELGDSALYLCASSLMTRMTGENTGELFFGEGSRLTVL.